The 8 T cell receptor beta chains listed next were all sequenced from one sample in a study of cytomegalovirus exposure and HLA in healthy donors. Primers for the PCR totalled 60 Vbeta and 13 Jbeta. TCRdb's copy holds only in-frame clones and misses some; the assay was immunoSEQ multiplex PCR. In the table there are 180,000 or so clones, approximately 86% of which are singletons. Sample: PBMCs. Source of these receptors: a woman in her twenties or thirties in good health and CMV-seronegative.

This rearrangement joins TRBV11-3 to TRBJ2-5; tentative D call: TRBD2 (6 bases). The V end lost 5 bases, the J end lost 4 bases, and 17 bases lay between the germline ends. This CDR3 has 15 amino acids. Germline assignment: CDR1 SGHNT and CDR2 YENEEA. CDR3 protein: CASSPAGGGGETQYF. Written as DNA, the CDR3 is TGTGCCAGCAGCCCAGCCGGGGGTGGAGGAGAGACCCAGTACTTC.

The chain employs TRBV7-9 and TRBJ2-5; the D gene is possibly TRBD1 (5 bases). The ends were cut back, 5 bases at V and 3 bases at J, with 16 bases in the middle. The CDR3 runs to 15 residues. Germline V gene lookup returns CDR1 SEHNR and CDR2 FQNEAQ (reference sequence). The chain's CDR3 is CASSRRALREETQYF. The CDR3 DNA reads TGTGCCAGCAGCCGCAGGGCCCTTAGGGAAGAGACCCAGTACTTC.

A single count supports this clone. V usage is TRBV5-6 and J usage is TRBJ1-4, with a tentative D call TRBD1 (6 bases). V was trimmed by 6 bases and J by 2 bases, leaving 14 bases between them. The germline gives CDR1 SGHDT, CDR2 YYEEEE. The CDR3 covers 15 residues. The CDR3 here is CASTTRGSTNEKLFF. The CDR3 DNA sequence: TGTGCCAGCACCACCAGGGGTTCCACTAATGAAAAACTGTTTTTT.

The V gene is TRBV27, the J gene TRBJ2-1, with D perhaps matching TRBD2 (5 bases). The CDR3 spans 16 residues. CDR1 and CDR2 from the germline V gene are MNHEY and SMNVEV (reference sequence). Trimming cost V 6 bases and J 0 bases, with 15 bases left between them. CDR3 DNA: TGTGCCAGCAGGGCTCCGGGATCAGGCTCCTACAATGAGCAGTTCTTC. It encodes CASRAPGSGSYNEQFF.

The J gene is TRBJ2-3, the V gene TRBV5-1, with 13 bases that match TRBD2. Trimming took 3 bases from V and 4 from J; bases not matched to a gene: 8. This CDR3 has 17 residues. In germline, CDR1 is SGHRS, CDR2 YFSETQ. The chain's CDR3 is CASSSRLAGGPADTQYF. The CDR3 DNA is TGCGCCAGCAGCTCCCGACTAGCGGGGGGCCCCGCAGATACGCAGTATTTT.

J is TRBJ2-7 and V is TRBV30; D call uncertain. Per germline, CDR1 GTSNPN and CDR2 SVGIG (reference sequence). The CDR3 spans 15 residues. Between the trimmed V and J ends, which lost 2 bases and 1 base, there was a span of 15 bases. The CDR3 loop reads CAWSSFLSGSYEQYF. Written as DNA, the CDR3 is TGTGCCTGGAGTTCATTCCTATCCGGGTCCTACGAGCAGTACTTC.

The chain links TRBV28 to TRBJ2-7; a weak D match, TRBD2 (5 bases). CDR3 length equals 14 residues. Trimming shortened V by 5 bases and J by 2 bases, and 13 bases separated the two germline ends. Looked up from germline, CDR1 is MDHEN and CDR2 is SYDVKM. The CDR3: CASSPRTDPYEQYF. Written as DNA, the CDR3 is TGTGCCAGCAGTCCCCGGACTGACCCCTACGAGCAGTACTTC.

CDR3 protein: CASSVTSSYEQYF. The DNA for the CDR3 is TGTGCCAGCAGTGTGACTAGTTCCTACGAGCAGTACTTC. The chain is built from TRBV2 and TRBJ2-7, with D tentatively TRBD2 (6 bases). Trimming shortened V by 4 bases and J by 1 base, and 8 bases separated the two germline ends. The germline V gene encodes CDR1 SNHLY and CDR2 FYNNEI. The CDR3 runs 13 residues. Looking up the rest from reference TRBV2 and TRBJ2-7 gives the full variable domain: EPEVTQTPSHQVTQMGQEVILRCVPISNHLYFYWYRQILGQKVEFLVSFYNNEISEKSEIFDDQFSVERPDGSNFTLKIRSTKLEDSAMYFCASSVTSSYEQYFGPGTRLTVT.